This is a list of T cell receptor beta chains from one sample in a study of OX40 agonist ivuxolimab in advanced cancers. The assay was immunoSEQ multiplex PCR, and TCRdb's table has in-frame clones only and misses some. The sample carries about 95,000 clones, 90% to 95% recorded once. The material sequenced was CD4+ or CD8+ T cells sorted from blood, taken in a trial of the OX40 agonist ivuxolimab. Receptors were obtained from an adult with an advanced solid tumor such as melanoma, head and neck, liver or kidney cancer. CDR3s include the opening cysteine and the closing phenylalanine or tryptophan. Fields, in order: clone size, J gene, V gene, D gene, CDR3 protein, CDR3 DNA. The D gene is left open where the match is weak. Clone size is shown for a subset of rows, as once, few, many or a class of expanded clone.

abundance: -; j_gene: TRBJ1-6; v_gene: TRBV28; d_gene: -; CDR3aa: CASSSAGVSSPLHF; CDR3nt: TGTGCCAGCAGTTCGGCAGGGGTTAGTTCACCCCTCCACTTT
abundance: -; j_gene: TRBJ1-3; v_gene: TRBV28; d_gene: TRBD1; CDR3aa: CASSPGGLGTGNTIYF; CDR3nt: TGTGCCAGCAGTCCAGGGGGGCTCGGAACTGGAAACACCATATATTTT
abundance: -; j_gene: TRBJ2-2; v_gene: TRBV19; d_gene: TRBD2; CDR3aa: CASSTRVAGGITGELFF; CDR3nt: TGTGCCAGTAGTACGCGGGTAGCGGGAGGTATCACCGGGGAGCTGTTTTTT
abundance: -; j_gene: TRBJ1-1; v_gene: TRBV11-2; d_gene: -; CDR3aa: CASSRQSLEAFF; CDR3nt: TGTGCCAGCAGCAGACAGTCCCTTGAAGCTTTCTTT
abundance: few; j_gene: TRBJ1-5; v_gene: TRBV30; d_gene: -; CDR3aa: CAWSVGGPQHF; CDR3nt: TGTGCCTGGAGTGTCGGGGGACCCCAGCATTTT
abundance: -; j_gene: TRBJ2-1; v_gene: TRBV19; d_gene: -; CDR3aa: CASKSLAPYNEQFF; CDR3nt: TGTGCCAGTAAGTCGCTAGCGCCCTACAATGAGCAGTTCTTC
abundance: -; j_gene: TRBJ2-5; v_gene: TRBV11-3; d_gene: TRBD2; CDR3aa: CASSFRGSGQTQYF; CDR3nt: TGTGCCAGCAGCTTCCGCGGGAGCGGGCAGACCCAGTACTTC
abundance: -; j_gene: TRBJ1-3; v_gene: TRBV28; d_gene: -; CDR3aa: CASSPLLVILGNTIYF; CDR3nt: TGTGCCAGCAGTCCCCTTCTTGTAATCCTGGGAAACACCATATATTTT
abundance: -; j_gene: TRBJ2-3; v_gene: TRBV2; d_gene: -; CDR3aa: CASSEAGLLTDTQYF; CDR3nt: TGTGCCAGCAGTGAAGCAGGGCTACTCACAGATACGCAGTATTTT
abundance: -; j_gene: TRBJ1-2; v_gene: TRBV29-1; d_gene: -; CDR3aa: CSVAETYGYTF; CDR3nt: TGCAGCGTTGCCGAAACCTATGGCTACACCTTC
abundance: -; j_gene: TRBJ1-1; v_gene: TRBV6-1; d_gene: -; CDR3aa: CASSEAPDSEAFF; CDR3nt: TGTGCCAGCAGTGAAGCCCCGGACAGTGAAGCTTTCTTT
abundance: -; j_gene: TRBJ1-2; v_gene: TRBV18; d_gene: TRBD1; CDR3aa: CASSTYRGPNPYGYTF; CDR3nt: TGTGCCAGCTCCACCTATAGGGGGCCGAATCCCTATGGCTACACCTTC
abundance: -; j_gene: TRBJ1-5; v_gene: TRBV2; d_gene: TRBD1; CDR3aa: CATRGGSTVNQPQHF; CDR3nt: TGTGCCACCAGGGGGGGGTCAACAGTTAATCAGCCCCAGCATTTT
abundance: -; j_gene: TRBJ2-5; v_gene: TRBV7-2; d_gene: -; CDR3aa: CASSPGLAEETQYF; CDR3nt: TGTGCCAGCAGCCCGGGGCTAGCAGAAGAGACCCAGTACTTC
abundance: -; j_gene: TRBJ2-5; v_gene: TRBV19; d_gene: TRBD1; CDR3aa: CATQGAQETQYF; CDR3nt: TGTGCCACCCAGGGGGCGCAAGAGACCCAGTACTTC
abundance: -; j_gene: TRBJ2-2; v_gene: TRBV5-1; d_gene: -; CDR3aa: CASIPSLGSGELFF; CDR3nt: TGCGCCAGCATCCCCTCACTGGGTTCCGGGGAGCTGTTTTTT
abundance: -; j_gene: TRBJ2-7; v_gene: TRBV5-6; d_gene: TRBD2; CDR3aa: CASSLRRGSGYEQYF; CDR3nt: TGTGCCAGCAGCTTGAGGCGCGGGAGTGGCTACGAGCAGTACTTC
abundance: once; j_gene: TRBJ1-2; v_gene: TRBV19; d_gene: -; CDR3aa: CASSPQGPGGYTF; CDR3nt: TGTGCCAGTAGTCCGCAAGGGCCCGGAGGCTACACCTTC
abundance: few; j_gene: TRBJ1-5; v_gene: TRBV7-2; d_gene: -; CDR3aa: CASSLFRDQPQHF; CDR3nt: TGTGCCAGCAGCTTATTTAGGGATCAGCCCCAGCATTTT
abundance: -; j_gene: TRBJ2-1; v_gene: TRBV7-2; d_gene: TRBD2; CDR3aa: CASSPYRGGGTYNEQFF; CDR3nt: TGTGCCAGCAGCCCTTACCGCGGGGGGGGAACCTACAATGAGCAGTTCTTC
abundance: -; j_gene: TRBJ2-3; v_gene: TRBV29-1; d_gene: -; CDR3aa: CSVRAVTDTQYF; CDR3nt: TGCAGCGTACGGGCCGTGACAGATACGCAGTATTTT
abundance: -; j_gene: TRBJ1-1; v_gene: TRBV28; d_gene: -; CDR3aa: CASRPGQLMNTEAFF; CDR3nt: TGTGCCAGCAGGCCTGGACAGTTAATGAACACTGAAGCTTTCTTT
abundance: -; j_gene: TRBJ1-5; v_gene: TRBV2; d_gene: -; CDR3aa: CASSDGAYSNQPQHF; CDR3nt: TGTGCCAGCAGTGACGGGGCCTATAGCAATCAGCCCCAGCATTTT
abundance: -; j_gene: TRBJ2-1; v_gene: TRBV4-1; d_gene: -; CDR3aa: CASSQDRQKYNEQFF; CDR3nt: TGCGCCAGCAGCCAAGATCGACAGAAGTACAATGAGCAGTTCTTC
abundance: -; j_gene: TRBJ2-7; v_gene: TRBV18; d_gene: -; CDR3aa: CASSPPGRAAYEQYF; CDR3nt: TGTGCCAGCTCACCACCGGGCAGGGCTGCCTACGAGCAGTACTTC
abundance: -; j_gene: TRBJ1-5; v_gene: TRBV7-9; d_gene: TRBD1; CDR3aa: CASSPRGGSRFQGNQPQHF; CDR3nt: TGTGCCAGCAGCCCCCGAGGGGGCAGCAGATTTCAAGGCAATCAGCCCCAGCATTTT
abundance: once; j_gene: TRBJ1-2; v_gene: TRBV5-5; d_gene: -; CDR3aa: CASSQTGTKNGYTF; CDR3nt: TGTGCCAGCAGCCAAACAGGGACTAAGAATGGCTACACCTTC
abundance: once; j_gene: TRBJ2-7; v_gene: TRBV29-1; d_gene: -; CDR3aa: CSVRDTHYEQYF; CDR3nt: TGCAGCGTCCGGGACACGCACTACGAGCAGTACTTC
abundance: -; j_gene: TRBJ2-7; v_gene: TRBV28; d_gene: -; CDR3aa: CASSYQWGSRSYEQYF; CDR3nt: TGTGCCAGCAGCTACCAGTGGGGGTCAAGATCCTACGAGCAGTACTTC
abundance: once; j_gene: TRBJ2-5; v_gene: TRBV10-1; d_gene: TRBD1; CDR3aa: CASSPGGDETQYF; CDR3nt: TGCGCCAGCAGCCCAGGGGGCGATGAGACCCAGTACTTC
abundance: -; j_gene: TRBJ2-7; v_gene: TRBV14; d_gene: -; CDR3aa: CASSQEDIMQYF; CDR3nt: TGTGCCAGCAGCCAAGAGGACATCATGCAGTACTTC
abundance: -; j_gene: TRBJ1-1; v_gene: TRBV7-2; d_gene: -; CDR3aa: CASSFLAFF; CDR3nt: TGTGCCAGCAGCTTCTTAGCTTTCTTT
abundance: -; j_gene: TRBJ2-2; v_gene: TRBV11-1; d_gene: -; CDR3aa: CASSLDQATGELFF; CDR3nt: TGTGCCAGCAGCTTAGATCAGGCCACCGGGGAGCTGTTTTTT
abundance: -; j_gene: TRBJ2-2; v_gene: TRBV7-3; d_gene: -; CDR3aa: CASSPDGVGELFF; CDR3nt: TGTGCCAGCAGCCCGGACGGTGTCGGGGAGCTGTTTTTT
abundance: -; j_gene: TRBJ1-5; v_gene: TRBV10-2; d_gene: -; CDR3aa: CASSKYSNQPQHF; CDR3nt: TGCGCCAGCAGTAAATATAGCAATCAGCCCCAGCATTTT
abundance: -; j_gene: TRBJ2-7; v_gene: TRBV5-4; d_gene: TRBD2; CDR3aa: CASSLAPGLESYEQYF; CDR3nt: TGTGCCAGCAGCTTGGCTCCGGGACTAGAGAGCTACGAGCAGTACTTC
abundance: -; j_gene: TRBJ1-3; v_gene: TRBV7-2; d_gene: -; CDR3aa: CASSLVASDSGNTIYF; CDR3nt: TGTGCCAGCAGCTTAGTGGCGTCGGATTCTGGAAACACCATATATTTT
abundance: -; j_gene: TRBJ2-5; v_gene: TRBV18; d_gene: -; CDR3aa: CASSGGGPETQYF; CDR3nt: TGTGCCAGCTCAGGGGGAGGCCCAGAGACCCAGTACTTC
abundance: once; j_gene: TRBJ2-3; v_gene: TRBV5-1; d_gene: -; CDR3aa: CASSLSDSDTQYF; CDR3nt: TGCGCCAGCAGCTTAAGCGATTCAGATACGCAGTATTTT
abundance: -; j_gene: TRBJ1-1; v_gene: TRBV18; d_gene: TRBD1; CDR3aa: CASSPIPGQGEAFF; CDR3nt: TGTGCCAGCTCACCGATACCGGGACAGGGTGAAGCTTTCTTT
abundance: -; j_gene: TRBJ1-1; v_gene: TRBV7-2; d_gene: -; CDR3aa: CASSLASGRSSSGNTEAFF; CDR3nt: TGTGCCAGCAGCTTAGCGAGTGGTAGGTCTTCCAGTGGGAACACTGAAGCTTTCTTT
abundance: -; j_gene: TRBJ2-1; v_gene: TRBV5-8; d_gene: -; CDR3aa: CASSLSPWGHEQFF; CDR3nt: TGTGCCAGCAGCTTGTCCCCTTGGGGGCATGAGCAGTTCTTC
abundance: -; j_gene: TRBJ1-3; v_gene: TRBV7-6; d_gene: -; CDR3aa: CASTSGGGYSGNTIYF; CDR3nt: TGTGCCAGCACCTCGGGAGGGGGGTACTCTGGAAACACCATATATTTT
abundance: -; j_gene: TRBJ2-2; v_gene: TRBV7-7; d_gene: TRBD1; CDR3aa: CASSRDRGTGELFF; CDR3nt: TGTGCTAGCAGCCGGGACAGGGGCACCGGGGAGCTGTTTTTT
abundance: -; j_gene: TRBJ2-3; v_gene: TRBV2; d_gene: TRBD2; CDR3aa: CASSGGFSGRAGVITDTQYF; CDR3nt: TGTGCCAGCAGTGGGGGGTTTAGCGGGAGGGCAGGGGTAATAACAGATACGCAGTATTTT
abundance: -; j_gene: TRBJ2-2; v_gene: TRBV2; d_gene: -; CDR3aa: CASRASGNTGELFF; CDR3nt: TGTGCCAGCAGAGCTTCAGGGAACACCGGGGAGCTGTTTTTT
abundance: few; j_gene: TRBJ2-3; v_gene: TRBV19; d_gene: -; CDR3aa: CASSNRAGTDTQYF; CDR3nt: TGTGCCAGTAGTAACAGGGCTGGCACAGATACGCAGTATTTT
abundance: once; j_gene: TRBJ2-2; v_gene: TRBV30; d_gene: -; CDR3aa: CAWSHNTGELFF; CDR3nt: TGTGCCTGGAGTCACAACACCGGGGAGCTGTTTTTT
abundance: -; j_gene: TRBJ2-7; v_gene: TRBV5-4; d_gene: -; CDR3aa: CASSPSYTVAHSEQYF; CDR3nt: TGTGCCAGCAGCCCTTCGTATACCGTCGCGCACTCCGAGCAGTACTTC
abundance: -; j_gene: TRBJ1-1; v_gene: TRBV7-2; d_gene: TRBD1; CDR3aa: CASSRDRGNTEAFF; CDR3nt: TGTGCCAGCAGCCGTGACAGGGGGAACACTGAAGCTTTCTTT
abundance: -; j_gene: TRBJ2-1; v_gene: TRBV9; d_gene: -; CDR3aa: CASSVGRDAYNEQFF; CDR3nt: TGTGCCAGCAGCGTAGGGCGGGATGCCTACAATGAGCAGTTCTTC
abundance: -; j_gene: TRBJ2-2; v_gene: TRBV19; d_gene: -; CDR3aa: CASSIVSGELFF; CDR3nt: TGTGCCAGTAGTATAGTGAGCGGGGAGCTGTTTTTT
abundance: -; j_gene: TRBJ2-1; v_gene: TRBV7-2; d_gene: TRBD2; CDR3aa: CASLWTSGGYNEQFF; CDR3nt: TGTGCCAGCCTCTGGACTAGCGGGGGTTACAATGAGCAGTTCTTC
abundance: -; j_gene: TRBJ1-4; v_gene: TRBV7-2; d_gene: -; CDR3aa: CASSSQGGREKLFF; CDR3nt: TGTGCCAGCAGCTCACAGGGAGGACGAGAAAAACTGTTTTTT
abundance: -; j_gene: TRBJ1-1; v_gene: TRBV19; d_gene: -; CDR3aa: CASSIDPRSNTEAFF; CDR3nt: TGTGCCAGTAGTATAGACCCAAGGAGTAACACTGAAGCTTTCTTT
abundance: -; j_gene: TRBJ2-3; v_gene: TRBV5-8; d_gene: -; CDR3aa: CASSFTGMSTDTQYF; CDR3nt: TGTGCCAGCAGCTTCACAGGGATGAGCACAGATACGCAGTATTTT
abundance: -; j_gene: TRBJ1-2; v_gene: TRBV25-1; d_gene: -; CDR3aa: CASSAAYGYTF; CDR3nt: TGTGCCAGCTCAGCCGCATATGGCTACACCTTC
abundance: -; j_gene: TRBJ2-3; v_gene: TRBV19; d_gene: TRBD2; CDR3aa: CASSDPGGATFTDTQYF; CDR3nt: TGTGCCAGTAGTGACCCGGGAGGGGCGACTTTCACAGATACGCAGTATTTT
abundance: -; j_gene: TRBJ2-3; v_gene: TRBV2; d_gene: TRBD2; CDR3aa: CASSVKRDLGTQYF; CDR3nt: TGTGCCAGCAGCGTAAAGCGGGATTTGGGTACGCAGTATTTT